The 24 T cell receptor beta chains below come from one sample, sequenced in a study of T cell responses to AZD1222 COVID-19 vaccine. Profiling relied on immunoSEQ multiplex PCR, and the TCRdb table lists in-frame clones only, not all of them. The repertoire holds under 130,000 clones, with over 80% as singletons. The material sequenced was peripheral blood, taken on day 0 of AZD1222 vaccination. These receptors were taken from an adult in good health.

Notes on this clone: Different DNA sequences within this sample yield the same CDR3. The chain links TRBV6-2 or TRBV6-3 to TRBJ2-3, with D uncertain. Germline values: CDR1 MNHEY, CDR2 SVGEGT. The CDR3 sequence is 13 residues long. V lost 5 bases and J 6 bases, leaving 12 bases between the germline ends. The CDR3 is CASSGSSWDTQYF. The CDR3 DNA follows: TGTGCCAGCAGTGGCAGTTCTTGGGATACGCAGTATTTT.

The chain is built from TRBV6-5 and TRBJ2-3; either TRBD1 or TRBD2 may fit D (6 bases each). This CDR3 is built from 15 residues. CDR1 is MNHEY, CDR2 SVGAGI, per germline. Trimming removed 4 bases at V and 0 bases at J, with 11 bases between. CDR3 protein: CASSWGAPSTDTQYF. The CDR3 coding sequence is TGTGCCAGCAGTTGGGGGGCACCTAGCACAGATACGCAGTATTTT.

The chain carries TRBV6-5 and TRBJ1-2; D remains ambiguous. Trimming cost V 8 bases and J 6 bases, with 13 bases left between them. The CDR3 runs to 12 residues. The V gene's germline CDR1 is MNHEY and CDR2 SVGAGI. The CDR3 nucleotides read TGTGCCAGCGGTTGGGTTGGTCATGGCTACACCTTC. Translating it yields CASGWVGHGYTF.

The chain couples TRBV2 to TRBJ1-5, with D hard to call. Germline V CDR1 and CDR2: SNHLY, FYNNEI. Trimming shortened V by 7 bases and J by 4 bases, and 23 bases separated the two germline ends. The CDR3 is made up of 17 amino acids. The CDR3: CASTPGPINYLNQPQHF. The CDR3 DNA is TGTGCCAGCACCCCCGGGCCAATTAATTACCTAAATCAGCCCCAGCATTTT.

The chain recombines TRBV19 with TRBJ2-5, with D possibly matching TRBD1 (6 bases). The ends were cut back, 7 bases at V and 4 bases at J, with 13 bases in the middle. The CDR3 extends over 13 amino acids. Per germline, CDR1 LNHDA and CDR2 SQIVND (reference sequence). Written as DNA, the CDR3 is TGTGCCAGTACCCCCACAGGGTCAGAGACCCAGTACTTC. This codes for CASTPTGSETQYF.

The CDR3 reads CASSQGQVYGYTF. Written as DNA, the CDR3 is TGTGCCAGCAGCCAGGGACAGGTTTATGGCTACACCTTC. The chain recombines TRBV7-2 with TRBJ1-2; 8 bases map to TRBD1. CDR1 and CDR2 from the germline V gene are SGHTA and FQGNSA. The CDR3 loop spans 13 amino acids. Losses at the gene ends were 5 bases for V and 5 bases for J; bases not matched to a gene: 4.

The gene calls are TRBV13 and TRBJ1-2, with D perhaps TRBD1 (6 bases). V gave up 1 base and J gave up 4 bases, with 10 bases separating them. The CDR3 spans 14 residues. Germline CDR1 reads PRHDT; CDR2 reads FYEKMQ (reference sequence). CDR3 protein: CASSLERRGYGYTF. As DNA, the CDR3 is TGTGCCAGCAGCTTAGAGCGCAGGGGCTATGGCTACACCTTC.

This chain joins TRBV7-2 and TRBJ1-2; D might be TRBD1 (5 bases). The CDR3 is 14 amino acids. Trimming pared 8 bases from V and 6 bases from J, leaving 19 bases between. Germline CDR1 SGHTA, CDR2 FQGNSA. The DNA for the CDR3 is TGTGCCAGCCCCTCAAAGGGGACCCGTAATGGCTACACCTTC. It translates to CASPSKGTRNGYTF.

This clone has a handful of counts. The chain is built from TRBV3-1 (or the pseudogene TRBV3-2) and TRBJ1-2; D not resolved. The CDR3 extends over 15 amino acids. V was pared by 2 bases and J by 2 bases, with 12 bases between. Germline CDR1 and CDR2: LGHDT and YNNKEL (reference sequence). CDR3 amino acids: CASSQSWSTNYGYTF. The CDR3 DNA follows: TGTGCCAGCAGCCAATCCTGGTCCACCAACTATGGCTACACCTTC.

The chain joins TRBV6-6 to TRBJ1-5; no firm D call. The germline V gene encodes CDR1 MNHNY and CDR2 SVGAGI (reference sequence). The CDR3 has 13 residues. This CDR3 is CSVQVRGNQPQHF. In DNA, the CDR3 is TGTTCAGTCCAGGTGCGGGGCAATCAGCCCCAGCATTTT.

The chain is built from TRBV5-5 and TRBJ1-1, with D perhaps matching TRBD1 (6 bases). This CDR3 has 13 residues. CDR1 and CDR2 from the germline V gene are SGHKS and YYEKEE (reference sequence). V dropped 2 bases and J dropped 5 bases, with 10 bases sitting between them. The CDR3 DNA follows: TGTGCCAGCAGCTTAACAGGGTATACTGAAGCTTTCTTT. Translation: CASSLTGYTEAFF.

This clone was observed a handful of times. The V gene is TRBV2, the J gene TRBJ1-1, with D tentatively TRBD1 (5 bases). CDR1 and CDR2 from the germline V gene are SNHLY and FYNNEI. V was trimmed by 6 bases and J by 1 base, leaving 12 bases between them. The CDR3 loop spans 14 amino acids. CDR3 amino acids: CASSDTGQNTEAFF. The DNA of the CDR3 is TGTGCCAGCAGCGACACAGGACAGAACACTGAAGCTTTCTTT. Full variable domain (rest looked up from reference TRBV2 and TRBJ1-1): EPEVTQTPSHQVTQMGQEVILRCVPISNHLYFYWYRQILGQKVEFLVSFYNNEISEKSEIFDDQFSVERPDGSNFTLKIRSTKLEDSAMYFCASSDTGQNTEAFFGQGTRLTVV.

The chain carries TRBV7-2 and TRBJ1-3; 9 positions agree with TRBD1. The germline V gene has CDR1 SGHTA and CDR2 FQGNSA. Germline trimming cut 2 bases from V and 1 base from J; bases unmatched to any gene: 6. This CDR3 comprises 17 residues. In nucleotides, the CDR3 is TGTGCCAGCAGCTTAAATCGACAGGGGGGTTCTGGAAACACCATATATTTT. It codes for CASSLNRQGGSGNTIYF.

This clone was detected a few times. The V and J genes are TRBV3-1 (or the pseudogene TRBV3-2) and TRBJ1-2; 7 bases agree with TRBD1. Germline V gene data show CDR1 as LGHDT and CDR2 as YNNKEL (reference sequence). Trimming cost V 1 base and J 2 bases; bases outside gene matches: 7. The CDR3 totals 16 residues. CDR3 DNA sequence: TGTGCCAGCAGCCAAGGTATTGGCAGGGGGAACTATGGCTACACCTTC. This sequence encodes CASSQGIGRGNYGYTF.

This clone was counted a single time. The chain joins TRBV5-1 to TRBJ1-6; unclear D gene. This CDR3 spans 17 amino acids. Germline loops: CDR1 SGHRS, CDR2 YFSETQ. The V and J ends lost 3 bases and 0 bases respectively, with 13 bases between them. The CDR3 DNA reads TGCGCCAGCAGCTCCACACCCGCCGGCTCCTATAATTCACCCCTCCACTTT. This gives the protein CASSSTPAGSYNSPLHF.

The chain uses TRBV6-5 and TRBJ1-1, with TRBD1 matching 9 bases. Per germline, CDR1 MNHEY and CDR2 SVGAGI. The trim removed 6 bases at V and 1 base at J, leaving 3 bases unmatched. The length of the CDR3 is 14 residues. CDR3 sequence: CASRAGQGNTEAFF. As DNA, the CDR3 is TGTGCCAGCAGAGCGGGACAGGGGAACACTGAAGCTTTCTTT.

The chain carries TRBV2 and TRBJ1-2; 7 nucleotides agree with TRBD1. In germline, CDR1 is SNHLY, CDR2 FYNNEI. The CDR3 is 12 residues long. V lost 8 bases to trimming and J lost 4 bases; unmatched junction nucleotides: 4. The CDR3 sequence is CASLQGVYGYTF. In DNA form, the CDR3 reads TGTGCCAGCCTCCAGGGGGTCTATGGCTACACCTTC.

V is TRBV9 and J is TRBJ1-2; possibly TRBD1 for D (6 bases). The CDR3 runs to 13 residues. The V end lost 1 base, the J end lost 2 bases, and 6 bases lay between the germline ends. Germline CDR1 reads SGDLS; CDR2 reads YYNGEE. Here the CDR3 DNA reads TGTGCCAGCAGCGTAACAGGGAACTATGGCTACACCTTC. Residues: CASSVTGNYGYTF.

This clone was recorded only once. This chain links TRBV20-1 with TRBJ1-2, with unresolved D. The CDR3 extends over 11 amino acids. The V end lost 3 bases, the J end lost 5 bases, and 7 bases lay between the germline ends. Germline values: CDR1 DFQATT, CDR2 SNEGSKA (reference sequence). CDR3 sequence reads: CSASPGYGYTF. In nucleotides, the CDR3 is TGCAGTGCTAGTCCGGGATATGGCTACACCTTC.

V gene TRBV21-1 combines with J gene TRBJ2-7; the tabulated D call, TRBD1, remains unverified against the DNA. TRBV21-1 is described as a pseudogene. The CDR3 spans 16 residues. The CDR3: CASSKGNRGHPYEQYF. CDR3 bases: TGTGCCAGCAGCAAAGGGAACAGGGGGCATCCCTACGAGCAGTACTTC.

The chain combines TRBV11-2 with TRBJ1-3; D unclear. The germline V gene encodes CDR1 SGHAT and CDR2 FQNNGV. This CDR3 comprises 14 residues. V lost 0 bases and J 3 bases, leaving 6 bases between the germline ends. In DNA, the CDR3 is TGTGCCAGCAGCTTAGAGAGGGTTGGAAACACCATATATTTT. Residues: CASSLERVGNTIYF.

The V gene is TRBV12-3 or TRBV12-4, the J gene TRBJ1-1; D not resolved. The V end was cut by 3 bases, the J end by 4 bases, with 6 bases between. The CDR3 consists of 12 residues. The CDR3: CASSFFGTEAFF. The CDR3 bases are TGTGCCAGCAGTTTCTTCGGCACTGAAGCTTTCTTT.

The chain joins TRBV3-1 (or the pseudogene TRBV3-2) to TRBJ1-5; D gene unclear. The V end was cut by 4 bases, the J end by 5 bases, with 12 bases between. Per germline, CDR1 LGHDT and CDR2 YNNKEL (reference sequence). The CDR3 covers 14 residues. As DNA, the CDR3 is TGTGCCAGCAGCCCGGAAAGAGGCGATCAGCCCCAGCATTTT. Its translation is CASSPERGDQPQHF.

The chain is built from TRBV30 and TRBJ2-1; TRBD2 aligns across 7 bases. The germline CDR1 and CDR2 sequences are GTSNPN and SVGIG (reference sequence). Unmatched junction bases numbered 1, after V lost 2 bases and J lost 9 bases. This CDR3 is 11 amino acids long. The DNA of the CDR3 is TGTGCCTGGAGTTGGGGGGGTGAGCAGTTCTTC. Translating gives CAWSWGGEQFF.